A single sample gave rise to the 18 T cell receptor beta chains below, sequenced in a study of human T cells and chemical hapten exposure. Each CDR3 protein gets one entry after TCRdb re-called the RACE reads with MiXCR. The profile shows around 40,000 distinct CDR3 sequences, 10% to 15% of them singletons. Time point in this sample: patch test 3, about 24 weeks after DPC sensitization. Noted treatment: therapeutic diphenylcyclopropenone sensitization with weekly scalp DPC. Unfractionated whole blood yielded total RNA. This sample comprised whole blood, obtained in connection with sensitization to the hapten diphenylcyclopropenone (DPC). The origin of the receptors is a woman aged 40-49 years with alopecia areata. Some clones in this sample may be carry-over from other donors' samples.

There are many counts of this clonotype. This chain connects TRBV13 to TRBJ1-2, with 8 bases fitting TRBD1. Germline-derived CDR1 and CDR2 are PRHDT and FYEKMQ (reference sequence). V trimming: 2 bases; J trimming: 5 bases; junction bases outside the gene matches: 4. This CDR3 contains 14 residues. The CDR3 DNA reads TGTGCCAGCAGCTTACAGGGGGCACCTTATGGCTACACCTTC. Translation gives CASSLQGAPYGYTF.

The CDR3 protein is CSASSGGNTGELFF. In DNA form, the CDR3 reads TGCAGTGCGAGTAGCGGGGGGAACACCGGGGAGCTGTTTTTT. The rearrangement joins TRBV20-1 to TRBJ2-2; 9 bases are a match to TRBD2. V trimming: 6 bases; J trimming: 1 base; junction bases outside the gene matches: 3. The CDR3 has 14 amino acids. CDR1 DFQATT and CDR2 SNEGSKA come from the germline V gene (reference sequence).

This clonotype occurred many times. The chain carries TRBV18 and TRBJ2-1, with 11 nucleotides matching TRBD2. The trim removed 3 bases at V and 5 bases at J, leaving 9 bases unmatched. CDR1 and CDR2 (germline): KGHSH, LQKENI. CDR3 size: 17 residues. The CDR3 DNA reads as TGTGCCAGCTCACCTACTGCCCCGACTAGCGGGAACAATGAGCAGTTCTTC. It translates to CASSPTAPTSGNNEQFF.

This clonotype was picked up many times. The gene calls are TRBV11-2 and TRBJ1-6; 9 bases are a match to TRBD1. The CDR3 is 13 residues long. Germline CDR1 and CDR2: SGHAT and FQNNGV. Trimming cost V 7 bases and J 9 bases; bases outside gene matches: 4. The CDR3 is CASMGQGGSPLHF. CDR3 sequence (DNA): TGTGCCAGCATGGGACAGGGCGGTTCACCCCTCCACTTT.

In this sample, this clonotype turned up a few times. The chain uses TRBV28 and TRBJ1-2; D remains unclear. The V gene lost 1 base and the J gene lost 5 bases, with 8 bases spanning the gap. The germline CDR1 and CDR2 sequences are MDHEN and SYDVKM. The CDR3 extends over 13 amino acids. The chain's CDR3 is CASSLSPLYGYTF. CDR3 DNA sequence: TGTGCCAGCAGTTTATCCCCGCTTTATGGCTACACCTTC.

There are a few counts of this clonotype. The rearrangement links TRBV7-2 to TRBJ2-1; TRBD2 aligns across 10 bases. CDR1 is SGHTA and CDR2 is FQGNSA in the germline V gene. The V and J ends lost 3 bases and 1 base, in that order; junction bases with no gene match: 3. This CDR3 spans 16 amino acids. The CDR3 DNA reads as TGTGCCAGCAGCTTCCGGACTAGCGGTTCCTACAATGAGCAGTTCTTC. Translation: CASSFRTSGSYNEQFF.

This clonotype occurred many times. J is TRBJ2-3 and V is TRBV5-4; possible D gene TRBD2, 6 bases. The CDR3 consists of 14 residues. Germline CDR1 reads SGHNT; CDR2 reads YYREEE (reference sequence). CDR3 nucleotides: TGTACATATGGGGGGAGCGGTCGATCAGATACGCAGTATTTT. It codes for CTYGGSGRSDTQYF.

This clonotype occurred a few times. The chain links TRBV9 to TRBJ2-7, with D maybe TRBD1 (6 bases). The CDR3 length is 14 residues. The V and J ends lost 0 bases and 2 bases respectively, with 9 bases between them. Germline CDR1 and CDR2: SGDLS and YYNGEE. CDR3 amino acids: CASSVEQGPYEQYF. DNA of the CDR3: TGTGCCAGCAGCGTAGAACAGGGACCCTACGAGCAGTACTTC.

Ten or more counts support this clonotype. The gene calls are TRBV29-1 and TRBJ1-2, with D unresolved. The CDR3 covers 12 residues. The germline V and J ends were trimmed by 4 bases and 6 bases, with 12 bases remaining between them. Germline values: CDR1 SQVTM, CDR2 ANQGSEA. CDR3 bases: TGCAGCGTTGTCCCATCGGTCGATGGCTACACCTTC. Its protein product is CSVVPSVDGYTF.

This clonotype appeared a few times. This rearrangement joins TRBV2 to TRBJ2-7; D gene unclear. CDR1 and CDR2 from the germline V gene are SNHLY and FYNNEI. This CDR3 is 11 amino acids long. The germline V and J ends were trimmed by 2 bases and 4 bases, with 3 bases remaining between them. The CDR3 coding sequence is TGTGCCAGCAGTGAAATTTACGAGCAGTACTTC. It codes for CASSEIYEQYF.

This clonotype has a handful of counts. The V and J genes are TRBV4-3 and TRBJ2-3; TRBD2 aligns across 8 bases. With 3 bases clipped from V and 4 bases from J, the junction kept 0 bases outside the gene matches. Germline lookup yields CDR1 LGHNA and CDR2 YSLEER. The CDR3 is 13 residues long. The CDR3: CASSQGLADTQYF. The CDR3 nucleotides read TGCGCCAGCAGCCAGGGACTAGCAGATACGCAGTATTTT.

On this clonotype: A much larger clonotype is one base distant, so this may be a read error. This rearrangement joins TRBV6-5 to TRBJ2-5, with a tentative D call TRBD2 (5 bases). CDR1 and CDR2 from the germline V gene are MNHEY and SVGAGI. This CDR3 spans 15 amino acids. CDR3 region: CASSYSRDGQGTQYF. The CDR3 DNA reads TGTGCCAGCAGTTACTCGAGGGATGGCCAAGGGACCCAGTACTTC.

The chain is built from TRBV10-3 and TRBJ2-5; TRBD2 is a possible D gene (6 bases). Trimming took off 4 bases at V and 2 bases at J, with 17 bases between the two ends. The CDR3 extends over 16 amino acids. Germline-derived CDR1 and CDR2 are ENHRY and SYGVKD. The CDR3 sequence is CAISAQGSGPQETQYF. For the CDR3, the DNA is TGTGCCATCAGTGCTCAAGGTAGCGGACCACAAGAGACCCAGTACTTC.

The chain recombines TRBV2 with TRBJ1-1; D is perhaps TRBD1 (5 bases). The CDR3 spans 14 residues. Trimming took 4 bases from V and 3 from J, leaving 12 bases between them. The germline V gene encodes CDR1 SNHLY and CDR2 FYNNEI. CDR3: CASSVQGRDTEAFF. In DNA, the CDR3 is TGTGCCAGCAGTGTGCAGGGTCGCGACACTGAAGCTTTCTTT.

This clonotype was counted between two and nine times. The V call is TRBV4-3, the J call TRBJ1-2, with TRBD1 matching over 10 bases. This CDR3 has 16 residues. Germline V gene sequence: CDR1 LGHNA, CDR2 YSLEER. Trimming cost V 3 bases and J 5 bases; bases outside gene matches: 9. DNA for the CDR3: TGCGCCAGCAGCCACGATGGGGACAGGGGAAATTATGGCTACACCTTC. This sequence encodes CASSHDGDRGNYGYTF.

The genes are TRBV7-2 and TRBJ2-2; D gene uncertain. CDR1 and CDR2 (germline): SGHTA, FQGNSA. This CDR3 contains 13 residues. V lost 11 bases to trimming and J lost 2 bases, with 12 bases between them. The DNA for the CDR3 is TGTGCCGTCGGCCAGCCTAACACCGGGGAGCTGTTTTTT. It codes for CAVGQPNTGELFF. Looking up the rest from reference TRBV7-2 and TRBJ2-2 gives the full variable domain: GAGVSQSPSNKVTEKGKDVELRCDPISGHTALYWYRQSLGQGLEFLIYFQGNSAPDKSGLPSDRFSAERTGGSVSTLTIQRTQQEDSAVYLCAVGQPNTGELFFGEGSRLTVL.

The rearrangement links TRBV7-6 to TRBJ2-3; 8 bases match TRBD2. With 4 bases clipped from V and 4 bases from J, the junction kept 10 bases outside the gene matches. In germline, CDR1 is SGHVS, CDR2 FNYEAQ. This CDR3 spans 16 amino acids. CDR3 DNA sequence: TGTGCCAGCAGCTCCACGGGGGGGCCCTACTCAGATACGCAGTATTTT. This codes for CASSSTGGPYSDTQYF.

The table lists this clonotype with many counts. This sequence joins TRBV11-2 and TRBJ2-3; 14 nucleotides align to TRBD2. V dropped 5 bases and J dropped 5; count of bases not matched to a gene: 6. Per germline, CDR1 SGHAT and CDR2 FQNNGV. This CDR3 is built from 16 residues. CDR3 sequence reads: CASSRGLAGGIDTQYF. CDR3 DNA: TGTGCCAGCAGCCGAGGACTAGCGGGAGGAATAGATACGCAGTATTTT.